A selection of T cell receptor beta chains follows, all from one sample in a study of cytomegalovirus exposure and HLA in healthy donors. Clones were read by immunoSEQ multiplex PCR, and TCRdb kept only the in-frame ones, dropping some. In the table there are about 74,000 clones, 90% to 95% of which are singletons. Source material: PBMCs. The receptors here all came from a man younger than 35 in good health and CMV-seropositive. Both conserved end residues are part of each CDR3. D genes are given only for firm matches. The size entry is marked missing in some rows and otherwise reads once, few, many or a size class.

clone size	D gene	J gene	V gene	CDR3 DNA	CDR3 protein
NA	NA	TRBJ2-3	TRBV19	TGTGCCAGTAGTATTCGGCGGACTAGCACAGATACGCAGTATTTT	CASSIRRTSTDTQYF
once	NA	TRBJ1-5	TRBV27	TGTGCCAGCAGTTTCCTAGGGGTGCATCAGCCCCAGCATTTT	CASSFLGVHQPQHF
NA	TRBD2	TRBJ2-1	TRBV14	TGTGCCAGCAGCCAAGAGGGATATAGCGGGTCGCTCTACAATGAGCAGTTCTTC	CASSQEGYSGSLYNEQFF
NA	NA	TRBJ1-4	TRBV6-5	TGTGCCAGCAGTAATCGGGGGTTGAATAAACTGTTTTTT	CASSNRGLNKLFF
NA	TRBD2	TRBJ2-7	TRBV6-6	TGTGCCAGCAGTTACACAGCGGGAGGTTACGAGCAGTACTTC	CASSYTAGGYEQYF
NA	TRBD1	TRBJ1-5	TRBV28	TGTGCCAGCAGTCCCGTGGGGGACAGGGAGTATAGCAATCAGCCCCAGCATTTT	CASSPVGDREYSNQPQHF
NA	TRBD2	TRBJ2-7	TRBV2	TGTGCCAGCACCAGAGCGGGGTCATTCTCCTACGAGCAGTACTTC	CASTRAGSFSYEQYF
NA	NA	TRBJ1-2	TRBV29-1	TGCAGCGTTGTTGAGGGTTCCGGGGGCTACACCTTC	CSVVEGSGGYTF
NA	TRBD2	TRBJ2-7	TRBV27	TGTGCCAGCAGTCCCGGCGGGGGGGGGACCTACGAGCAGTACTTC	CASSPGGGGTYEQYF
NA	TRBD1	TRBJ1-2	TRBV6-5	TGTGCCAGCAGCACAGGGGGCGCTTCAGGCTATGGCTACACCTTC	CASSTGGASGYGYTF
NA	NA	TRBJ2-1	TRBV30	TGTGCCTGGAGTGTAACTCCATCGGGCTACAATGAGCAGTTCTTC	CAWSVTPSGYNEQFF
NA	TRBD1	TRBJ1-2	TRBV7-9	TGTGCCAGCAGCCCGCCACAGGGGAACTATGGCTACACCTTC	CASSPPQGNYGYTF
NA	NA	TRBJ1-1	TRBV6-5	TGTGCCATCCCAAGTCGGGGGAGAAGCACTGAAGCTTTCTTT	CAIPSRGRSTEAFF
NA	NA	TRBJ1-1	TRBV6-5	TGTGCCAGCAGTCCCAGGGAACACACTGAAGCTTTCTTT	CASSPREHTEAFF
NA	NA	TRBJ1-2	TRBV2	TGTGCCAGCACGGGGGAAAGGAGCTATGGCTACACCTTC	CASTGERSYGYTF
NA	TRBD2	TRBJ2-1	TRBV5-4	TGTGCCAGCAGCCGCGGGGGACTAGCGGGAGGCCACCGAGGGAATGAGCAGTTCTTC	CASSRGGLAGGHRGNEQFF
once	TRBD1	TRBJ2-2	TRBV5-1	TGCGCCAGCGTCTGGGACGACAGGGCTTCCGGGGAGCTGTTTTTT	CASVWDDRASGELFF
NA	TRBD1	TRBJ1-1	TRBV29-1	TGCAGCGTTCACAGGGGCGACGCACGTTGGAGCACTGAAGCTTTCTTT	CSVHRGDARWSTEAFF
NA	TRBD1	TRBJ2-7	TRBV11-1	TGTGCCAGCAGCTCCGGACAGGGATCCTACGAGCAGTACTTC	CASSSGQGSYEQYF
NA	NA	TRBJ2-2	TRBV14	TGTGCCAGCAGCCAAGGTCGAAGTAGAGGCCTAACAGGTCGTAATATCGGGGAGCTGTTTTTT	CASSQGRSRGLTGRNIGELFF
NA	TRBD2	TRBJ2-3	TRBV5-4	TGTGCCAGCAGCCATAGCGGGAGCACAGATACGCAGTATTTT	CASSHSGSTDTQYF
NA	NA	TRBJ2-7	TRBV27	TGTGCCAGCAGTTCTCCGACAGGTTACGAGCAGTACTTC	CASSSPTGYEQYF
NA	NA	TRBJ2-1	TRBV5-1	TGCGCCAGCAGCTTGGGCGGGATCTACAATGAGCAGTTCTTC	CASSLGGIYNEQFF
NA	TRBD1	TRBJ1-2	TRBV19	TGTGCCAGTAGGACAAGACAGGGGGACGGCTACACCTTC	CASRTRQGDGYTF
NA	NA	TRBJ2-1	TRBV11-1	TGTGCCAGCAGCTTAGCGGGAGACAATGAGCAGTTCTTC	CASSLAGDNEQFF
NA	TRBD2	TRBJ2-7	TRBV4-1	TGCGCCAGCAGCAAGCGGGACTTTCTGAGCTCCTACGAGCAGTACTTC	CASSKRDFLSSYEQYF
NA	NA	TRBJ1-5	TRBV6-5	TGTGCCAGCAGTTACGGGAGTAGCAATCAGCCCCAGCATTTT	CASSYGSSNQPQHF
NA	TRBD2	TRBJ2-2	TRBV5-4	TGTGCCAGCACCGCGGGCGGGAGGGCCGGCACCGGGGAGCTGTTTTTT	CASTAGGRAGTGELFF
NA	TRBD1	TRBJ2-7	TRBV27	TGTGCCAGCAGTCAGTCCGGGACAGGGAGCTCCTACGAGCAGTACTTC	CASSQSGTGSSYEQYF
NA	TRBD1	TRBJ2-7	TRBV6-6	TGTGCCAGTGAGATAGGGGGCGCAGACGAGCAGTACTTC	CASEIGGADEQYF
NA	TRBD2	TRBJ2-7	TRBV6-1	TGTGCCAGCAGTGAAGCAGCGGGGCAATCCTACGAGCAGTACTTC	CASSEAAGQSYEQYF
NA	NA	TRBJ1-2	TRBV6-5	TGTGCCAGCAAGGGAGCAAATGGCTACACCTTC	CASKGANGYTF
NA	TRBD2	TRBJ2-7	TRBV5-4	TGTGCCAGCAGCTGGGGGACTAGCGGCTCCTACGAGCAGTACTTC	CASSWGTSGSYEQYF
NA	TRBD2	TRBJ2-7	TRBV4-2	TGTGCCAGCAGCCAACGTGGATCGGCTAGCGGGAGTTGGGCTCAAGCCTACGAGCAGTACTTC	CASSQRGSASGSWAQAYEQYF
NA	NA	TRBJ2-2	TRBV7-3	TGTGCCAGCAGCGAACACAGGGAGACCGGGGAGCTGTTTTTT	CASSEHRETGELFF
NA	TRBD2	TRBJ2-7	TRBV7-3	TGTGCCAGCAGCGTTAGCGGGAGCAACGAGCAGTACTTC	CASSVSGSNEQYF
NA	NA	TRBJ1-1	TRBV5-6	TGTGCCAGCAGCCTGCAACAGGGCTTTGGAACTGAAGCTTTCTTT	CASSLQQGFGTEAFF
NA	NA	TRBJ1-1	TRBV27	TGTGCCAGCAGTTTTCTAGGAGAAGCTTTCTTT	CASSFLGEAFF
NA	NA	TRBJ1-5	TRBV28	TGTGCCAGCAGTTTCCTTGAGGGAAACAATCAGCCCCAGCATTTT	CASSFLEGNNQPQHF
once	NA	TRBJ2-7	TRBV21-1	TGCCTCAGGGAAAAGCGGGACCCCTACGAGCAGTACTTC	CLREKRDPYEQYF
NA	NA	TRBJ2-5	TRBV4-2	TGTGCCAGCAGCCAGAGGGGACATACCGAGGGGGAGACCCAGTACTTC	CASSQRGHTEGETQYF
NA	TRBD1	TRBJ2-7	TRBV9	TGTGCCAGCAGCGTCGGGGACAGGGGGAGCTACGAGCAGTACTTC	CASSVGDRGSYEQYF
NA	NA	TRBJ1-5	TRBV29-1	TGCAGCGTTGCCACCCAGTCCTCTCAGCCCCAGCATTTT	CSVATQSSQPQHF
NA	NA	TRBJ1-2	TRBV28	TGTGCCAGCAGTGGAGGGGTTACGACCTACACCTTC	CASSGGVTTYTF
NA	NA	TRBJ2-3	TRBV5-1	TGCGCCAGCAGCTTGGCCGTCGAGGCAGATACGCAGTATTTT	CASSLAVEADTQYF
NA	NA	TRBJ2-5	TRBV19	TGTGCCAGTAGTATAGGCCAGGGGACCCAGTACTTC	CASSIGQGTQYF
NA	TRBD1	TRBJ2-7	TRBV6-6	TGTGCCAGCCGAAGGGACAGGGTCCACGAGCAGTACTTC	CASRRDRVHEQYF